A selection of T cell receptor beta chains follows, all from one sample in a study. TCRdb fed the RT-PCR reads into MiXCR, producing one record per CDR3 protein. The top ten hold about 3.9% of the sample, which has more than 600,000 distinct CDR3 sequences, approximately 15% seen once. The sequenced sample consisted of memory CD4+ T cells from blood. All receptors derive from a female donor in good health, serving as a healthy control. Both conserved end residues are part of each CDR3. A D gene is named only where the DNA matches it firmly. Only some rows state a clone size, as once, few, many or a class for expanded clones.

d_gene	v_gene	abundance	j_gene	CDR3nt	CDR3aa
TRBD1	TRBV7-9	many	TRBJ2-7	TGTGCCAGCAGCTTTGAGGGCCAGGGGGCCTACGAGCAGTACTTC	CASSFEGQGAYEQYF
TRBD1	TRBV10-3	few	TRBJ1-1	TGTGCCATCAGTGGGGGACAGGGACAGGTTGTGAACACTGAAGCTTTCTTT	CAISGGQGQVVNTEAFF
-	TRBV12-3/TRBV12-4	-	TRBJ2-6	TGTGCCAGCAACGGGCAGGGACTCTCTGGGGCCAACGTCCTGACTTTC	CASNGQGLSGANVLTF
TRBD2	TRBV9	many	TRBJ2-7	TGTGCCAGCAGCTCAAGACCGGGACTAGCGGGCCTCGAGCAGTACTTC	CASSSRPGLAGLEQYF
TRBD2	TRBV5-1	few	TRBJ2-5	TGCGCCAGCAGCGAGACTAGCGGGGCATACCAAGAGACCCAGTACTTC	CASSETSGAYQETQYF
TRBD2	TRBV28	few	TRBJ2-1	TGTGCCAGCTTTCGAGCGGGAGGATACAATGAGCAGTTCTTC	CASFRAGGYNEQFF
-	TRBV5-1	many	TRBJ2-5	TGCGCCAGCAGCTCGACAGGTAGCCAAGAGACCCAGTACTTC	CASSSTGSQETQYF
-	TRBV12-3/TRBV12-4	-	TRBJ2-1	TGTGCCAGCAGTTTGACTAGGGGGCACAATGAGCAGTTCTTC	CASSLTRGHNEQFF
-	TRBV18	-	TRBJ2-7	TGTGCCAGCTCGTGGCGACAGAGCAAGTACGAGCAGTACTTC	CASSWRQSKYEQYF
-	TRBV10-2	-	TRBJ2-1	TGCGCCAGCAGTGGTTTGGGTGGAGGAGAGCAGTTCTTC	CASSGLGGGEQFF
TRBD1	TRBV7-2	many	TRBJ2-5	TGTGCCAGCAGCTTAGGGGGACAGGGAATGGAGACCCAGTACTTC	CASSLGGQGMETQYF
TRBD2	TRBV12-3/TRBV12-4	-	TRBJ2-3	TGTGCCAGCAGTTTCACTAGCGGAGCTAACACAGATACGCAGTATTTT	CASSFTSGANTDTQYF
-	TRBV5-6	few	TRBJ1-3	TGTGCCAGCATCATGGGAGGGACCAACACCATATATTTT	CASIMGGTNTIYF
TRBD2	TRBV7-6	few	TRBJ2-1	TGTGCCAGCAGCGGCCGGGCGGGGGGGCAGAATGAGCAGTTCTTC	CASSGRAGGQNEQFF
-	TRBV11-3	-	TRBJ2-1	TGTGCCAGCAGCTTAGAGTCGAGGGCCGTTGAGCAGTTCTTC	CASSLESRAVEQFF
-	TRBV7-6	-	TRBJ2-7	TGTGCCAGCAGCCAGATGACGGGTAGCTACGAGCAGTACTTC	CASSQMTGSYEQYF
-	TRBV27	-	TRBJ2-7	TGTGCCAGCAGTGCCCGGTGGGACTCCTACGAGCAGTACTTC	CASSARWDSYEQYF
-	TRBV5-1	few	TRBJ2-7	TGCGCCAGCAGCAAGGGGACGGCTCCCTACGAGCAGTACTTC	CASSKGTAPYEQYF
-	TRBV29-1	many	TRBJ2-3	TGCAGCGTTGAAGCAGCCGGGGATACGCAGTATTTT	CSVEAAGDTQYF
TRBD1	TRBV6-5	many	TRBJ2-7	TGTGCCAGCAGCTTGTCGGGACAGAGCTCCTACGAGCAGTACTTC	CASSLSGQSSYEQYF
TRBD2	TRBV29-1	-	TRBJ2-1	TGCAGCGTTTATGGTAGCGGGAGGGCGGGCTACAATGAGCAGTTCTTC	CSVYGSGRAGYNEQFF
TRBD1	TRBV20-1	-	TRBJ2-5	TGCAGTGCTAGCCTAGGGACAGGGGGCGAGCCCCAGTACTTC	CSASLGTGGEPQYF